The 26 T cell receptor beta chains reported below all come from one sample, sequenced in a study of T cells of healthy individuals. TCRdb re-derived calls from the 5' RACE reads in MiXCR, one entry per CDR3 protein. The table lists tens of thousands of distinct CDR3 sequences, approximately 4.5% of them singletons. The receptor source for this set is a human donor in good health.

This clonotype was recorded many times. V and J are TRBV27 and TRBJ1-2; D is possibly TRBD1 (5 bases). The V gene's germline CDR1 is MNHEY and CDR2 SMNVEV (reference sequence). The germline V and J ends were trimmed by 5 bases and 7 bases, with 26 bases remaining between them. The CDR3 is made up of 17 amino acids. The CDR3 here is CASSASGSAGPKGGYTF. The CDR3 DNA reads as TGTGCCAGCAGTGCCTCTGGGTCGGCAGGGCCCAAGGGTGGCTACACCTTC.

This clonotype occurred many times. The chain combines TRBV7-9 with TRBJ1-1; possibly TRBD1 for D (5 bases). The V gene lost 4 bases and the J gene lost 2 bases, with 11 bases spanning the gap. The CDR3 is 14 amino acids. CDR1 is SEHNR and CDR2 is FQNEAQ in the germline V gene (reference sequence). The CDR3 region is CASSSGTGNTEAFF. The DNA of the CDR3 is TGTGCCAGCAGCTCCGGGACTGGAAACACTGAAGCTTTCTTT.

As to this clonotype: It is unclear where the CDR3 begins or ends on the DNA, so no DNA is shown, and the CDR3 is as TCRdb lists it. V usage is TRBV29-1 and J usage is TRBJ2-7; TRBD1, as called in the table, went unchecked against the DNA. The V gene's germline CDR1 is SQVTM and CDR2 ANQGSEA. The CDR3 comprises 12 residues, both ends counted. CDR3 amino acids: CSVGVGSGQKYF.

This chain links TRBV5-6 with TRBJ2-2; D remains unclear. Trimming pared 0 bases from V and 4 bases from J, leaving 10 bases between. This CDR3 spans 15 amino acids. Germline V gives CDR1 SGHDT, CDR2 YYEEEE. The CDR3 is CASSLGGSGTGELFF. In DNA form, the CDR3 reads TGTGCCAGCAGCTTGGGCGGATCGGGCACCGGGGAGCTGTTTTTT.

This clonotype was picked up many times. The J gene is TRBJ2-2, the V gene TRBV24-1; TRBD2 agrees at 13 bases. Germline-derived CDR1 and CDR2 are KGHDR and SFDVKD. The CDR3 runs 16 residues. Germline trimming cut 3 bases from V and 3 bases from J; bases unmatched to any gene: 0. CDR3 in amino acids: CATSDGLAGDTGELFF. Written as DNA, the CDR3 is TGTGCCACCAGTGATGGACTAGCGGGAGACACCGGGGAGCTGTTTTTT.

This clonotype was seen a few times. V and J are TRBV12-3 or TRBV12-4 and TRBJ2-5, with 10 positions matching TRBD2. Trimming took 3 bases from V and 3 from J; bases not matched to a gene: 1. The CDR3 covers 14 residues. CDR3 sequence reads: CASSLSGGEETQYF. CDR3 DNA sequence: TGTGCCAGCAGTTTGAGCGGGGGGGAAGAGACCCAGTACTTC.

This clonotype has only a few counts. The genes are TRBV5-1 and TRBJ1-5; no firm D call. V gave up 2 bases and J gave up 0 bases, with 9 bases separating them. CDR1 is SGHRS and CDR2 is YFSETQ in the germline V gene. The length of the CDR3 is 15 residues. CDR3 in DNA: TGCGCCAGCAGCTTTTCGGGGAATAGCAATCAGCCCCAGCATTTT. Protein: CASSFSGNSNQPQHF.

This clonotype occurred many times. This rearrangement joins TRBV29-1 to TRBJ2-1; D unclear. Germline V gene sequence: CDR1 SQVTM, CDR2 ANQGSEA. CDR3 length: 15 amino acids. The V gene lost 6 bases and the J gene lost 3 bases, with 18 bases spanning the gap. CDR3 sequence: CSVPSGWIFYNEQFF. In DNA, the CDR3 is TGCAGCGTACCCTCTGGCTGGATTTTCTACAATGAGCAGTTCTTC.

This clonotype was detected ten times or more. As DNA, the CDR3 is TGTGCCAGCAGTTCCCGGACAGGGATGAACACTGAAGCTTTCTTT. Translating it yields CASSSRTGMNTEAFF. The chain recombines TRBV27 with TRBJ1-1; 8 bases are shared with TRBD1. Germline V lookup: CDR1 MNHEY, CDR2 SMNVEV (reference sequence). Trimming removed 4 bases from V and 0 bases from J; junction bases left unmatched: 4. The CDR3 runs 15 residues.

The rearrangement uses TRBV12-3 or TRBV12-4 and TRBJ1-2; 8 bases are shared with TRBD1. This CDR3 region has 14 residues. V gave up 4 bases and J gave up 2 bases; unmatched junction bases: 3. CDR3 loop: CASSYTGGNYGYTF. The CDR3 DNA reads TGTGCCAGCAGTTACACAGGGGGAAACTATGGCTACACCTTC.

At least ten counts were recorded for this clonotype. CDR3 residues: CASSFREGVNEKLFF. The CDR3 DNA reads TGTGCCAGCAGCTTCAGGGAGGGAGTTAATGAAAAACTGTTTTTT. The genes are TRBV7-9 and TRBJ1-4; perhaps TRBD1 as D (5 bases). V dropped 3 bases and J dropped 4 bases, with 12 bases sitting between them. Germline CDR1 and CDR2: SEHNR and FQNEAQ (reference sequence). CDR3 length equals 15 residues.

This clonotype was seen more than once but under ten times. The chain has TRBV11-2 and TRBJ1-2; a weak D match, TRBD1 (5 bases). V was cut by 1 base and J by 14 bases, with 14 bases left in between. The CDR3 runs 12 residues. CDR1 is SGHAT and CDR2 is FQNNGV in the germline V gene. CDR3 sequence reads: CASSLAGPGGTF. The CDR3 DNA reads as TGTGCCAGCAGCTTAGCAGGTCCTGGGGGGACCTTC.

Ten or more counts support this clonotype. The J gene is TRBJ2-1, the V gene TRBV5-1; weak D call: TRBD2 (6 bases). V was shortened by 4 bases and J by 0 bases, with 14 bases between the two germline ends. The CDR3 is 16 amino acids. Per the germline V gene, CDR1 is SGHRS and CDR2 is YFSETQ. CDR3 residues: CASSRSGGSSYNEQFF. The DNA of the CDR3 is TGCGCCAGCAGCCGTAGCGGAGGGAGCTCCTACAATGAGCAGTTCTTC.

In its sample, this clonotype was seen many times. This rearrangement joins TRBV29-1 to TRBJ2-7; D unresolved. The CDR3 consists of 11 residues. Germline CDR1 and CDR2: SQVTM and ANQGSEA. V was clipped by 7 bases and J by 4 bases, with 11 bases between them. CDR3 DNA sequence: TGCAGCGCTGCGGACGGTTACGAGCAGTACTTC. Translation gives CSAADGYEQYF.

This chain uses TRBV7-9 with TRBJ2-1; 13 bases are a match to TRBD2. The V and J ends lost 4 bases and 5 bases, in that order; junction bases with no gene match: 8. This CDR3 spans 17 amino acids. Germline-derived CDR1 and CDR2 are SEHNR and FQNEAQ (reference sequence). The CDR3 nucleotides read TGTGCCAGCAGCTCTCAAGGACTAGCGGGGGCAAACAATGAGCAGTTCTTC. Translating it yields CASSSQGLAGANNEQFF.

This clonotype was seen only a few times. The V and J genes are TRBV20-1 and TRBJ2-7; no firm D call. V was trimmed by 7 bases and J by 1 base, leaving 11 bases between them. CDR3 length equals 12 residues. Per germline, CDR1 DFQATT and CDR2 SNEGSKA (reference sequence). CDR3 sequence: CSVGWGSYEQYF. The CDR3 coding sequence is TGCAGTGTAGGCTGGGGTTCCTACGAGCAGTACTTC.

This clonotype was counted at least ten times. The DNA for the CDR3 is TGTGCCAGCAGTTTCGGGGGAGCTGGGGCCAACGTCCTGACTTTC. Residues: CASSFGGAGANVLTF. The J gene is TRBJ2-6, the V gene TRBV12-3 or TRBV12-4; D possibly corresponds to TRBD2 (6 bases). The CDR3 runs to 15 residues. V was shortened by 3 bases and J by 2 bases, with 8 bases between the two germline ends.

In its sample, this clonotype was seen a few times. V and J are TRBV6-5 and TRBJ2-1; 8 bases map to TRBD1. The CDR3 has 15 residues. The V gene's germline CDR1 is MNHEY and CDR2 SVGAGI. Unmatched junction bases numbered 7, after V lost 7 bases and J lost 2 bases. CDR3 nucleotides: TGTGCCAGCACCCAACGGGGACAGGCCTACAATGAGCAGTTCTTC. Amino acids: CASTQRGQAYNEQFF.

This clonotype was found many times. The rearrangement links TRBV30 to TRBJ2-7; 7 bases align to TRBD1. V was pared by 4 bases and J by 0 bases, with 3 bases of the junction left unmatched. CDR1 is GTSNPN, CDR2 SVGIG, per germline (reference sequence). This CDR3 is 13 amino acids long. The CDR3 protein is CAWIRDSSYEQYF. CDR3 in DNA: TGTGCCTGGATCCGGGACAGCTCCTACGAGCAGTACTTC.

Remarks on this clonotype: This could be a read error, since a much larger clone is one nucleotide away. The chain combines TRBV11-2 with TRBJ2-3, with TRBD1 identical over 7 bases. Germline CDR1 is SGHAT and CDR2 is FQNNGV. After removal of 5 bases from V and 6 bases from J, the junction contained 14 bases not matched to a gene. This CDR3 region has 16 residues. CDR3 region: CASSVDRAISRDTQYF. The CDR3 DNA follows: TGTGCCAGCAGCGTCGACAGGGCCATTAGTAGGGATACGCAGTATTTT.

J is TRBJ2-1 and V is TRBV7-2; D not certain. The CDR3 loop spans 11 amino acids. V gave up 3 bases and J gave up 10 bases, with 7 bases separating them. Germline V gene lookup returns CDR1 SGHTA and CDR2 FQGNSA. In DNA form, the CDR3 reads TGTGCCAGCAGCTTTTCTCAGGAGCAGTTCTTC. Translating it yields CASSFSQEQFF. The complete variable domain, with remaining parts taken from reference TRBV7-2 and TRBJ2-1, reads GAGVSQSPSNKVTEKGKDVELRCDPISGHTALYWYRQSLGQGLEFLIYFQGNSAPDKSGLPSDRFSAERTGGSVSTLTIQRTQQEDSAVYLCASSFSQEQFFGPGTRLTVL.

The chain couples TRBV19 to TRBJ2-3, with D unclear. There are 14 residues in the CDR3. The germline V and J ends were trimmed by 6 bases and 0 bases, with 10 bases remaining between them. Germline CDR1 is LNHDA and CDR2 is SQIVND (reference sequence). As DNA, the CDR3 is TGTGCCAGTAGGCAGAGTCCTAGCACAGATACGCAGTATTTT. Residues: CASRQSPSTDTQYF.

The sample holds a few counts of this clonotype. CDR3 coding DNA: TGTGCCAGCAGCTTAGACAGGGTGAGGATCTATGGCTACACCTTC. The encoded protein is CASSLDRVRIYGYTF. The rearrangement links TRBV5-6 to TRBJ1-2, with TRBD1 matching 7 bases. Per germline, CDR1 SGHDT and CDR2 YYEEEE. The CDR3 sequence is 15 residues long. Germline trimming cut 2 bases from V and 4 bases from J; bases unmatched to any gene: 8.

A few counts support this clonotype. The rearrangement links TRBV18 to TRBJ2-7; D perhaps matches TRBD2 (5 bases). The CDR3 extends over 14 amino acids. From germline, CDR1 is KGHSH and CDR2 LQKENI. Trimming removed 4 bases at V and 2 bases at J, with 12 bases between. CDR3 in DNA: TGTGCCAGCTCACGACCGGGGTCGACCTACGAGCAGTACTTC. This gives the protein CASSRPGSTYEQYF. The whole variable domain, remainder taken from reference TRBV18 and TRBJ2-7, is NAGVMQNPRHLVRRRGQEARLRCSPMKGHSHVYWYRQLPEEGLKFMVYLQKENIIDESGMPKERFSAEFPKEGPSILRIQQVVRGDSAAYFCASSRPGSTYEQYFGPGTRLTVT.

This clonotype came up many times. The chain employs TRBV20-1 and TRBJ1-1; D is ambiguous. Trimming removed 3 bases from V and 0 bases from J, with 8 bases in between. The germline CDR1 and CDR2 sequences are DFQATT and SNEGSKA (reference sequence). The CDR3 runs 13 residues. CDR3 bases: TGCAGTGCTAGGGCCAAAATGAACACTGAAGCTTTCTTT. Translating it yields CSARAKMNTEAFF.

This clonotype was found many times. V usage is TRBV6-5 and J usage is TRBJ2-7, with 8 nucleotides matching TRBD1. Unmatched junction bases numbered 12, after V lost 0 bases and J lost 5 bases. This CDR3 contains 17 residues. Germline CDR1 is MNHEY and CDR2 is SVGAGI. CDR3 sequence: CASSYSTTGQALDEQYF. The CDR3 nucleotides are TGTGCCAGCAGTTACTCGACTACGGGACAGGCCCTAGACGAGCAGTACTTC.